The sequence of this TCR beta chain was determined in a study of T cell responses to AZD1222 COVID-19 vaccine. The CDR3 loop spans 14 amino acids. Trimming pared 0 bases from V and 0 bases from J, leaving 7 bases between. CDR1 SGHRS and CDR2 YFSETQ come from the germline V gene. This clone was counted a single time. The assay was immunoSEQ multiplex PCR, and TCRdb's table has in-frame clones only and misses some. In the table there are under 170,000 clones, 80% to 95% of which are singletons. The J gene is TRBJ2-7, the V gene TRBV5-1, with D possibly being TRBD2 (6 bases). The TCR comes from an adult who received the AZD1222 COVID-19 vaccine. The sample in question was peripheral blood, obtained 28 days after the second AZD1222 dose. Here the CDR3 reads CASSLVEGSYEQYF. In DNA form, the CDR3 reads TGCGCCAGCAGCTTGGTGGAGGGCTCCTACGAGCAGTACTTC.